This entry lists 14 T cell receptor beta chains sequenced from one sample in a study of blood T cell repertoires in COVID-19. Sequencing used immunoSEQ multiplex PCR; TCRdb keeps in-frame clones, though not all of them. The repertoire holds roughly 250,000 clones, with around 87% as singletons. Sequenced sample: PBMCs or T cells enriched from blood (not recorded which). The receptor set was obtained from a woman in her forties or fifties who had recovered from COVID-19.

This chain connects TRBV11-1 to TRBJ2-1, with TRBD2 matching 13 bases. From germline, CDR1 is SGHAT and CDR2 FQDESV (reference sequence). V gave up 4 bases and J gave up 9 bases; unmatched junction bases: 9. This CDR3 comprises 16 residues. The CDR3 bases are TGTGCCAGCAGCTCTACGGGACTAGCGGGGCACGCTGAGCAGTTCTTC. Encoded protein: CASSSTGLAGHAEQFF.

The chain recombines TRBV28 with TRBJ1-2, with a tentative D call TRBD1 (6 bases). The germline V gene has CDR1 MDHEN and CDR2 SYDVKM. This CDR3 has 13 amino acids. Between the trimmed V and J ends, which lost 2 bases and 8 bases, there was a span of 12 bases. The DNA of the CDR3 is TGTGCCAGCAGTTTAAACAGGGATCGAGGCTACACCTTC. Translating it yields CASSLNRDRGYTF.

Only one count was recorded for this clone. CDR3 sequence reads: CASRGVILSYEQYF. The CDR3 nucleotides are TGTGCCAGCAGAGGGGTTATACTTTCCTACGAGCAGTACTTC. The rearrangement uses TRBV28 and TRBJ2-7, with a weak D call TRBD1 (5 bases). Trimming removed 6 bases at V and 1 base at J, with 13 bases between. CDR1 and CDR2 from the germline V gene are MDHEN and SYDVKM. The CDR3 is 14 residues long.

The chain joins TRBV11-2 to TRBJ2-4; perhaps TRBD2 as D (6 bases). V was shortened by 5 bases and J by 0 bases, with 14 bases between the two germline ends. CDR1 SGHAT and CDR2 FQNNGV come from the germline V gene. The CDR3 totals 16 residues. CDR3 loop: CASSTHAGLAKNIQYF. The CDR3 region has the DNA TGTGCCAGCAGCACCCACGCGGGATTAGCCAAAAACATTCAGTACTTC.

The J gene is TRBJ2-5, the V gene TRBV28, with D perhaps matching TRBD1 (5 bases). The CDR3 totals 13 residues. The V end lost 3 bases, the J end lost 5 bases, and 10 bases lay between the germline ends. Germline V gene lookup returns CDR1 MDHEN and CDR2 SYDVKM. The CDR3 reads CASSFQTVETQYF. The CDR3 region has the DNA TGTGCCAGCAGTTTCCAGACAGTCGAGACCCAGTACTTC.

The rearrangement links TRBV9 to TRBJ2-6; weak D call: TRBD2 (5 bases). V lost 4 bases and J 0 bases, leaving 17 bases between the germline ends. The length of the CDR3 is 18 residues. CDR1 and CDR2 from the germline V gene are SGDLS and YYNGEE. CDR3 sequence: CASSPLEGVNSGANVLTF. The CDR3 nucleotides are TGTGCCAGCAGCCCCCTCGAGGGAGTCAACTCTGGGGCCAACGTCCTGACTTTC.

The chain employs TRBV10-3 and TRBJ1-3, with D unclear. CDR3 length equals 15 residues. With 3 bases removed from V and 3 bases from J, the gap between germline ends came to 12 bases. The germline V gene has CDR1 ENHRY and CDR2 SYGVKD. The CDR3 DNA follows: TGTGCCATCAGTGACGGGGTGGCGATTGGAAACACCATATATTTT. Amino acids: CAISDGVAIGNTIYF.

The gene calls are TRBV12-5 and TRBJ2-2; TRBD1 matches 10 bases. The V segment lost 6 bases and the J segment 3 bases; nucleotides outside the gene matches: 4. The CDR3 spans 15 residues. Germline V gives CDR1 LGHNT, CDR2 FRNRAP. CDR3 in amino acids: CASGTGQGDTGELFF. The CDR3 nucleotides are TGTGCTAGTGGAACCGGACAGGGGGACACCGGGGAGCTGTTTTTT.

In its sample, this clone was seen once. The rearrangement links TRBV7-3 to TRBJ1-1; 7 nucleotides line up with TRBD1. CDR1 and CDR2 (germline): SGHTA, FQGTGA. V lost 5 bases and J lost 4; bases outside the gene matches: 4. The CDR3 spans 13 residues. The CDR3 here is CASSLRQGTEAFF. For the CDR3, the DNA is TGTGCCAGCAGCCTACGACAGGGCACTGAAGCTTTCTTT.

V and J are TRBV3-1 (or the pseudogene TRBV3-2) and TRBJ2-1; tentative D call: TRBD2 (5 bases). This CDR3 spans 13 amino acids. Trimming removed 8 bases from V and 4 bases from J, with 12 bases in between. Germline lookup yields CDR1 LGHDT and CDR2 YNNKEL (reference sequence). CDR3 in DNA: TGTGCCAGCTCGGGAAGCTTTTACAATGAGCAGTTCTTC. As protein: CASSGSFYNEQFF.

This clone has a handful of counts. The chain combines TRBV7-2 with TRBJ1-1; D not resolved. Germline V gene lookup returns CDR1 SGHTA and CDR2 FQGNSA. V lost 2 bases and J lost 0, with 10 bases in between. The CDR3 totals 15 residues. The CDR3 loop is CASSLSRGVNTEAFF. DNA of the CDR3: TGTGCCAGCAGCTTAAGTCGGGGAGTGAACACTGAAGCTTTCTTT.

The genes are TRBV7-2 and TRBJ2-3, with D perhaps matching TRBD1 (5 bases). The CDR3 is 15 residues long. Between the trimmed V and J ends, which lost 2 bases and 5 bases, there was a span of 14 bases. Germline values: CDR1 SGHTA, CDR2 FQGNSA. CDR3 nucleotides: TGTGCCAGCAGCTTAAGTTATGGGGCCCAAGATACGCAGTATTTT. Translation: CASSLSYGAQDTQYF.

The gene calls are TRBV2 and TRBJ2-7; the D gene is possibly TRBD1 (6 bases). The V end was cut by 7 bases, the J end by 5 bases, with 15 bases between. The CDR3 runs to 13 residues. Germline CDR1 and CDR2: SNHLY and FYNNEI. CDR3 in DNA: TGTGCCAGCACCGAACAGGGAGTGGACGAGCAGTACTTC. This gives the protein CASTEQGVDEQYF.

The gene calls are TRBV3-1 (or the pseudogene TRBV3-2) and TRBJ2-5; 9 bases fit TRBD2. V gave up 6 bases and J gave up 3 bases; unmatched junction bases: 5. Looked up from germline, CDR1 is LGHDT and CDR2 is YNNKEL (reference sequence). CDR3 length equals 14 residues. The CDR3 bases are TGTGCCAGCAGTAAGACTAGCGGAGAAGAGACCCAGTACTTC. Encoded protein: CASSKTSGEETQYF.